This T cell receptor beta chain was obtained from a study of CD8+CD57+ T cells in acquired aplastic anemia. General study results and limits: Patients showed no significant difference from controls in CD8+ Simpson's diversity. Common to patients and controls were about 31 CD8+ CDR3 sequences.

Genomic DNA, the template, was used for profiling of the TCR beta VDJ and CDR3. Each CDR3 protein is one row after TCRdb ran MiXCR on the reads. Here the sample spans nearly 60,000 distinct CDR3 sequences, approximately 54% being singletons. Sequencing involved patients with CD8+CD57+ cell expansion previously shown by flow cytometry. At the time of blood sampling, patients had not yet received any therapy. CDR3 length: 14 residues. With V trimmed by 5 bases and J by 5 bases, 7 bases remained unmatched. The germline V gene has CDR1 SGHVS and CDR2 FNYEAQ. Comments on this clonotype: Its antigen is still unknown.

The source material was sorted CD4+, CD8+, or CD8+CD57+ T cells (not recorded which) from PBMCs. The genes are TRBV7-6 and TRBJ2-7; 9 bases map to TRBD1. This receptor was identified in a human donor with aplastic anemia. The CDR3 here is CASSKGQGPHEQYF. The CDR3 nucleotides read TGTGCCAGCAGCAAGGGACAGGGCCCCCACGAGCAGTACTTC. The entire variable domain, with the rest obtained from reference TRBV7-6 and TRBJ2-7, is as follows: GAGVSQSPRYKVTKRGQDVALRCDPISGHVSLYWYRQALGQGPEFLTYFNYEAQQDKSGLPNDRFSAERPEGSISTLTIQRTEQRDSAMYRCASSKGQGPHEQYFGPGTRLTVT.